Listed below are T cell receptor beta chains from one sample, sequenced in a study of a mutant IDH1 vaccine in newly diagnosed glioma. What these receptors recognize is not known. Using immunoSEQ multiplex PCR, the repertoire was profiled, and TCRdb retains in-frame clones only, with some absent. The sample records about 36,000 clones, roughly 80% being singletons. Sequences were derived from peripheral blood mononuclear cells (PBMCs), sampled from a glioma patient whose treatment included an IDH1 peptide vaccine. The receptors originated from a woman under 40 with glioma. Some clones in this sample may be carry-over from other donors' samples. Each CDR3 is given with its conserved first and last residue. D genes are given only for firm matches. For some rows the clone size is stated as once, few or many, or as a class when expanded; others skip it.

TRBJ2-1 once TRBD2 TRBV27 TGTGCCAGCAGTTTAGGAGCGGGAGGGGACAATGAGCAGTTCTTC CASSLGAGGDNEQFF
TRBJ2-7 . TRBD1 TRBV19 TGTGCCAGTAGTAGGGGACAGGACCACGAGCAGTACTTC CASSRGQDHEQYF
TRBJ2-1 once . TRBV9 TGTGCCAGCAGCGTAAGAGGGATTGAGCAGTTCTTC CASSVRGIEQFF
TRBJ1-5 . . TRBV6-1 TGTGCCAGCAGTGAAGTGTTTAGCACAGATAGCAATCAGCCCCAGCATTTT CASSEVFSTDSNQPQHF
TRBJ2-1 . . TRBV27 TGTGCCAGCAGTTTCCGTGAGAATAGTGAGCAGTTCTTC CASSFRENSEQFF
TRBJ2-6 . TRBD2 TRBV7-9 TGTGCCAGCAGCTTAGCGGGGAGGGGATCCTCTGGGGCCAACGTCCTGACTTTC CASSLAGRGSSGANVLTF
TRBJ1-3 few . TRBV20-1 TGCAGTGGAAAATTCGGAAACACCATATATTTT CSGKFGNTIYF
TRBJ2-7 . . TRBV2 TGTGCCAGCAGTCTCCTGCCTGGGGGGGAGCAGTACTTC CASSLLPGGEQYF
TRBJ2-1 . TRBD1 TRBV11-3 TGTGCCAGCAGCTCTGCTCGGGACAGGGCGCGAGAGCAGTTCTTC CASSSARDRAREQFF
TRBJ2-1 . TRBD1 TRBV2 TGTGCCAGCAAACGGGACAGGGCGGACAATGAGCAGTTCTTC CASKRDRADNEQFF
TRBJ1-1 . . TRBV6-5 TGTGCCAGCAGTTACTACGGGGGGCCAGACACTGAAGCTTTCTTT CASSYYGGPDTEAFF
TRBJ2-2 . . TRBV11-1 TGTGCCAGCAGCCCGGGGGCCGCGAACACCGGGGAGCTGTTTTTT CASSPGAANTGELFF
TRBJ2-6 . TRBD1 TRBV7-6 TGTGCCAGCAGCTTAGGGACAGGGTACTCTGGGGCCAACGTCCTGACTTTC CASSLGTGYSGANVLTF
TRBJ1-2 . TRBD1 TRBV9 TGTGCCAGCAGCGCCGGGGACAGTAACTATGGCTACACCTTC CASSAGDSNYGYTF
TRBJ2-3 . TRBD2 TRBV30 TGTGCTGAGAGTGGCGGGAGGGGGACAGATACGCAGTATTTT CAESGGRGTDTQYF
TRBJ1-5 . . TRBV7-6 TGTGCCAGCAGCTTAGGGGGGGGTGTCAATCAGCCCCAGCATTTT CASSLGGGVNQPQHF
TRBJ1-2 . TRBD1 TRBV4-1 TGCGCCAGCAGCCACGTTGGACAGGGCCCTCGGGGCTATGGCTACACCTTC CASSHVGQGPRGYGYTF
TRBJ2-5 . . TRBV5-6 TGTGCCAGCAGCTCTCGGACCCACGTGGTGGGAGAGACCCAGTACTTC CASSSRTHVVGETQYF
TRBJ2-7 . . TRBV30 TGTGCCTGGAGTGTTGGGGTAGCCTACGAGCAGTACTTC CAWSVGVAYEQYF
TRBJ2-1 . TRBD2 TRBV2 TGTGCCAGCAGTGCCGGGACTAGCGGGAGTAATGAGCAGTTCTTC CASSAGTSGSNEQFF
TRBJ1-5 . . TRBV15 TGTGCCACCAGCAGCCGTTACGGGAGTTATAGCAATCAGCCCCAGCATTTT CATSSRYGSYSNQPQHF
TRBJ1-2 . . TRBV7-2 TGTGCCAGCAGCGAGAGACAGAGACTTAACTATGGCTACACCTTC CASSERQRLNYGYTF
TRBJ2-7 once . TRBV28 TGTGCCAGCAGTTTTTCCGGGGAGGGGGCGATCGAGCAGTACTTC CASSFSGEGAIEQYF
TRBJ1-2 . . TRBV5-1 TGCGCCAGCAGCGGAAAACCCTTAACCCCTAACTATGGCTACACCTTC CASSGKPLTPNYGYTF
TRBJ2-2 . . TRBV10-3 TGTGCCATCAGTGAGCAGGGGGGCGACACCGGGGAGCTGTTTTTT CAISEQGGDTGELFF
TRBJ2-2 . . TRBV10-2 TGCGCCAGGGATCGGGTGGGGGGGGCGGACACCGGGGAGCTGTTTTTT CARDRVGGADTGELFF
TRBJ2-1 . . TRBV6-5 TGTGCCAGCAGTTACGGCGGGACGTCGTACAATGAGCAGTTCTTC CASSYGGTSYNEQFF
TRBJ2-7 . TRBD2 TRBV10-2 TGCGCCAGCAGGTCCCGGACTAGCGGGAGATACGAGCAGTACTTC CASRSRTSGRYEQYF
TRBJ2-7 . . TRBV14 TGTGCCAGCAGCCAGGGGAAACTAGGGGGCTACGAGCAGTACTTC CASSQGKLGGYEQYF
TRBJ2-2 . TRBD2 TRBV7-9 TGTGCCAGCAGCTGGAGCGGGAGGGCTACCGGGGAGCTGTTTTTT CASSWSGRATGELFF
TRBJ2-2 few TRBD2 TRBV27 TGTGCCAGCTCCCACCTCTTTCGCGGGAGGGCGGGGGAGCTGTTTTTT CASSHLFRGRAGELFF
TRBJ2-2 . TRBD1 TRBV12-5 TGTGCTAGTGGTTTGCTGATACAAGGACAGGGATGGACCGGGGAGCTGTTTTTT CASGLLIQGQGWTGELFF
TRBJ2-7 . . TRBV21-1 TGTGCCAGCAGCAAAGAAACAGGGATCAGGTACGAGCAGTACTTC CASSKETGIRYEQYF
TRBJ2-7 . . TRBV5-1 TGCGCCAGCAGCTTGGTAGGTACGGATGGGAGGGAGCAGTACTTC CASSLVGTDGREQYF
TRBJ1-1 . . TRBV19 TGTGCCAGTTCTCAGGGAACTGAAGCTTTCTTT CASSQGTEAFF
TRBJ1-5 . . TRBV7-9 TGTGCCAGCAGCTTAGAGGTTGAGCCCCAGCATTTT CASSLEVEPQHF
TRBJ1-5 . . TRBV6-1 TGTGCCAGCTCGGGATGGGACAATCAGCCCCAGCATTTT CASSGWDNQPQHF
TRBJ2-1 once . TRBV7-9 TGTGCCAGCAGCGGCATGAGCTCCTACAATGAGCAGTTCTTC CASSGMSSYNEQFF
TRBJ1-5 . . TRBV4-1 TGCGCCAGCAGCCTCAAGGGGAAGGGTGATAGCAATCAGCCCCAGCATTTT CASSLKGKGDSNQPQHF
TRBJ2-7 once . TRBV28 TGTGCCAGCAGTTCGCTGCGGGTTGCTCCCCTTCAGCAGTACTTC CASSSLRVAPLQQYF
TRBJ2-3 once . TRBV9 TGTGCCAGCAGCGTACCTGCTAGCACAGATACGCAGTATTTT CASSVPASTDTQYF
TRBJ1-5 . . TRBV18 TGTGCCAGCTCACCCGCTAGCAATCAGCCCCAGCATTTT CASSPASNQPQHF
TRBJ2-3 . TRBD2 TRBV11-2 TGTGCCAGCAGCTTAATACTAGCGAAAGATACGCAGTATTTT CASSLILAKDTQYF
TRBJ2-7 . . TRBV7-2 TGTGCCAGCAGCTCCCGGACCTCGACCCACGAGCAGTACTTC CASSSRTSTHEQYF
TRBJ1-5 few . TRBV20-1 TGCAGTGCTAGAGTCCAGCCCCAGCATTTT CSARVQPQHF
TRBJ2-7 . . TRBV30 TGTGCCTGGGCGTCAGGGGAAAGGGGGCAGTACTTC CAWASGERGQYF
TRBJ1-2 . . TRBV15 TGTGCCACCAGCAGAGGGATATACCGGGACACACCTAACTATGGCTACACCTTC CATSRGIYRDTPNYGYTF
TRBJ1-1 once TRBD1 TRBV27 TGTGCCAGCAGTTCCTTCAGGGGGGGAACTGAAGCTTTCTTT CASSSFRGGTEAFF
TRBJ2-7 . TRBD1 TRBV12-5 TGTGCTAGTGGCCCCGGACAGGGGGGGAACGAGCAGTACTTC CASGPGQGGNEQYF
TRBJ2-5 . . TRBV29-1 TGCAGCGTTGTTTGGTCACAAGGTGGGGAGACCCAGTACTTC CSVVWSQGGETQYF